This T cell receptor beta chain was captured by sequencing in a study of T-cell reconstitution after alpha-beta-depleted transplantation in children. This clonotype was recorded a few times. This CDR3 comprises 15 residues. Trimming at V came to 5 bases and at J to 3 bases, leaving 10 bases not matched to a gene. Germline values: CDR1 SGHVS, CDR2 FQNEAQ. Researchers prepared the TCRbeta library using unique molecular identifiers, the study reports. One entry per CDR3 protein results from TCRdb running MiXCR on the PCR reads. The data show some 350,000 distinct CDR3 sequences, around a tenth seen once.

The material was PBMCs from the stem cell graft donor, obtained from the stem cell graft. This chain joins TRBV7-8 and TRBJ2-7, with 7 bases fitting TRBD2. This sequence was found in a human donor who donated a stem cell graft to a child with acute lymphoblastic leukemia. This CDR3 reads CASSLSLGEGYEQYF. CDR3 coding DNA: TGTGCCAGCAGCCTCAGTTTGGGGGAGGGCTACGAGCAGTACTTC.